This entry features one T cell receptor (beta chain) sequence. Looked up from germline, CDR1 is SGHNT and CDR2 is YYREEE (reference sequence). This CDR3 has 13 amino acids. The germline V and J ends were trimmed by 4 bases and 0 bases, with 7 bases remaining between them. How the authors handled the data: Reference gene primer amplification gave nucleated cell count estimates. Method: immunoSEQ multiplex PCR; TCRdb's copy keeps in-frame clones and lacks some. V, J and clone size derive from that table, while D and trimming were established from the DNA sequence. The table records about 210,000 clones, around 88% of them present only once. This specimen belongs to a study of blood T cell repertoires in COVID-19. Study overall: The United States, Italy and Spain were the sources of the acute and convalescent COVID-19 samples. Sample material is recorded as cDNA or gDNA derived from T cells, B-cell-depleted T cells, or PBMCs.

The source is a man aged 18 to 30 with active or convalescent COVID-19. This rearrangement joins TRBV5-4 to TRBJ1-1; the D is unclear. Sequencing input: peripheral blood. The CDR3 DNA follows: TGTGCCAGCAGCGGGAGGATGAACACTGAAGCTTTCTTT. Residues: CASSGRMNTEAFF.